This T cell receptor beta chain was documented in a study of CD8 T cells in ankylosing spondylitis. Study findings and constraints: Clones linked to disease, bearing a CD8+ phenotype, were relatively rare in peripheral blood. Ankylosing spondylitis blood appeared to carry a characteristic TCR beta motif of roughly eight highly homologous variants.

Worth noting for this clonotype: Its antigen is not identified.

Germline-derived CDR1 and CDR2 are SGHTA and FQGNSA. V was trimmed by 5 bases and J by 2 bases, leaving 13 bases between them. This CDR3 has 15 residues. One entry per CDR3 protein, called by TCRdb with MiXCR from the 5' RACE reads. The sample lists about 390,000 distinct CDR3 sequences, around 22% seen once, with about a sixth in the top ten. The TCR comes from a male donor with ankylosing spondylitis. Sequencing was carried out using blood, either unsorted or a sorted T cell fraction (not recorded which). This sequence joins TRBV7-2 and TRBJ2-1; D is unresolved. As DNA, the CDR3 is TGTGCCAGCAGCACCTCCGTGGCAGCCTACAATGAGCAGTTCTTC. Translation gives CASSTSVAAYNEQFF. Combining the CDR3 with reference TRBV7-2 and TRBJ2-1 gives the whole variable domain GAGVSQSPSNKVTEKGKDVELRCDPISGHTALYWYRQSLGQGLEFLIYFQGNSAPDKSGLPSDRFSAERTGGSVSTLTIQRTQQEDSAVYLCASSTSVAAYNEQFFGPGTRLTVL.